The sequence of this TCR beta chain was determined in a study of control samples from healthy donors and cancer patients. Germline loops: CDR1 KGHSH, CDR2 LQKENI. The V and J ends lost 3 bases and 4 bases, in that order; junction bases with no gene match: 0. The CDR3 has 13 amino acids. The table came from immunoSEQ multiplex PCR; TCRdb's copy has only in-frame clones and leaves some out. The table shows 40,000 to 55,000 clones, with roughly 65% occurring only once. The clonotype comes from a male donor with melanoma. V and J are TRBV18 and TRBJ2-1; 7 bases match TRBD1. Sequencing was performed on formalin-fixed, paraffin-embedded tissue. CDR3 sequence (DNA): TGTGCCAGCTCACCGGGACAGTACAATGAGCAGTTCTTC. It encodes CASSPGQYNEQFF.